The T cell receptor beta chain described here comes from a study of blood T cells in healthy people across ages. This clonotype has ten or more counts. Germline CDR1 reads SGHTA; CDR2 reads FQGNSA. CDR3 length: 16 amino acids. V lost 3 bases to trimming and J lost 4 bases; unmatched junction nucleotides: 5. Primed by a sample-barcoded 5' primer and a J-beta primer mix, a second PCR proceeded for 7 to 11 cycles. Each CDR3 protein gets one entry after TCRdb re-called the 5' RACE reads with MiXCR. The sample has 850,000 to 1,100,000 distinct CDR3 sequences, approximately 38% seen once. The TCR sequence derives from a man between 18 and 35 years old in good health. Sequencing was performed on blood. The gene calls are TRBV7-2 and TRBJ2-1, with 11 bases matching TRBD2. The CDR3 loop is CASSLWGTSGYNEQFF. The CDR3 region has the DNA TGTGCCAGCAGCTTGTGGGGGACTAGCGGATACAATGAGCAGTTCTTC.